The rows below give T cell receptor beta chains drawn from one sample of a study of shared clonotypes between healthy human individuals. The protocol was immunoSEQ multiplex PCR, while the TCRdb copy is restricted to in-frame clones and leaves out a portion. This sample has 1.5 million to 1.9 million clones, with 95% to 99% found just once. Input material: naive CD4+ T cells sorted from blood. The receptors originated from a man aged 30 to 39 in good health. The CDR3 runs from the conserved cysteine through the conserved F or W. A D gene is named only where the DNA matches it firmly. Not all rows give a size; the values are once, few, many and, for expanded clones, a class.

abundance: -
v_gene: TRBV6-6
j_gene: TRBJ2-7
d_gene: -
CDR3nt: TGTGCCAGCAGCGACTTGGGACTCCCCTCCTACGAGCAGTACTTC
CDR3aa: CASSDLGLPSYEQYF

abundance: -
v_gene: TRBV5-1
j_gene: TRBJ2-7
d_gene: TRBD2
CDR3nt: TGCGCCAGCGCCGCCCGGACTAGCGGGATTCGCGAGCAGTACTTC
CDR3aa: CASAARTSGIREQYF

abundance: -
v_gene: TRBV23-1
j_gene: TRBJ2-7
d_gene: -
CDR3nt: TGCGCCAGCAGACCCTGGGGAGGTAGCTCCTACGAGCAGTACTTC
CDR3aa: CASRPWGGSSYEQYF

abundance: -
v_gene: TRBV7-9
j_gene: TRBJ2-5
d_gene: -
CDR3nt: TGTGCCAGCAGCTTATTGTCCCAAGCCCCAGAGACCCAGTACTTC
CDR3aa: CASSLLSQAPETQYF

abundance: -
v_gene: TRBV7-9
j_gene: TRBJ1-3
d_gene: -
CDR3nt: TGTGCCAGCAGCTTAGCGGGACGGGCTGGAAACACCATATATTTT
CDR3aa: CASSLAGRAGNTIYF

abundance: -
v_gene: TRBV4-3
j_gene: TRBJ2-2
d_gene: TRBD2
CDR3nt: TGCGCCAGCAGCCAAGTATTAGCGGGAGTAGCCGGGGAGCTGTTTTTT
CDR3aa: CASSQVLAGVAGELFF

abundance: -
v_gene: TRBV27
j_gene: TRBJ1-2
d_gene: -
CDR3nt: TGTGCCAGCAGTTTGTCTTTGGGGTTAGGCGGCTACACCTTC
CDR3aa: CASSLSLGLGGYTF

abundance: -
v_gene: TRBV7-8
j_gene: TRBJ2-3
d_gene: TRBD2
CDR3nt: TGTGCCAGCAGCTTAGGGAACTTAGCGGGAGTTGGCACAGATACGCAGTATTTT
CDR3aa: CASSLGNLAGVGTDTQYF

abundance: -
v_gene: TRBV18
j_gene: TRBJ2-7
d_gene: TRBD2
CDR3nt: TGTGCCAGCTCACTCCTCATCCTAACTAGCGGTCGGTCCTACGAGCAGTACTTC
CDR3aa: CASSLLILTSGRSYEQYF

abundance: -
v_gene: TRBV6-6
j_gene: TRBJ2-7
d_gene: -
CDR3nt: TGTGCCAGCAGGAGAACAGGGTCGCAGTACTTC
CDR3aa: CASRRTGSQYF

abundance: -
v_gene: TRBV27
j_gene: TRBJ2-7
d_gene: -
CDR3nt: TGTGCCAGCAGTACAACACAATACTCCTACGAGCAGTACTTC
CDR3aa: CASSTTQYSYEQYF

abundance: -
v_gene: TRBV14
j_gene: TRBJ1-1
d_gene: TRBD1
CDR3nt: TGTGCCAGCAGCCAAGATTCGGGACAGAAGAACACTGAAGCTTTCTTT
CDR3aa: CASSQDSGQKNTEAFF

abundance: -
v_gene: TRBV6-5
j_gene: TRBJ1-2
d_gene: TRBD1
CDR3nt: TGTGCCAGCAGATCGGACAGGGACTATGGCTACACCTTC
CDR3aa: CASRSDRDYGYTF

abundance: -
v_gene: TRBV5-1
j_gene: TRBJ2-7
d_gene: -
CDR3nt: TGCGCCAGCAGCTTGGGTCCCATACCCTCCGGCGAGCAGTACTTC
CDR3aa: CASSLGPIPSGEQYF

abundance: -
v_gene: TRBV18
j_gene: TRBJ2-7
d_gene: -
CDR3nt: TGTGCCAGCTCACCCTCCGTACGGAACTACGAGCAGTACTTC
CDR3aa: CASSPSVRNYEQYF

abundance: -
v_gene: TRBV6-1
j_gene: TRBJ2-7
d_gene: TRBD2
CDR3nt: TGTGCCAGCAGTCCCCTAGCGGGAGGGCCTGGTGAGCAGTACTTC
CDR3aa: CASSPLAGGPGEQYF

abundance: -
v_gene: TRBV10-1
j_gene: TRBJ2-7
d_gene: TRBD2
CDR3nt: TGCGCCAGCGGGACTAGCGGAGGTCACGAGCAGTACTTC
CDR3aa: CASGTSGGHEQYF

abundance: -
v_gene: TRBV9
j_gene: TRBJ1-3
d_gene: -
CDR3nt: TGTGCCAGCACTGGCAGGGCCTCTGGAAACACCATATATTTT
CDR3aa: CASTGRASGNTIYF

abundance: -
v_gene: TRBV5-1
j_gene: TRBJ2-7
d_gene: -
CDR3nt: TGCGCCAGCAGCTTGCGGGACGGACCCTACGAGCAGTACTTC
CDR3aa: CASSLRDGPYEQYF

abundance: -
v_gene: TRBV18
j_gene: TRBJ2-2
d_gene: TRBD1
CDR3nt: TGTGCCAGCTCACTGGGACAGGGCAACACCGGGGAGCTGTTTTTT
CDR3aa: CASSLGQGNTGELFF

abundance: -
v_gene: TRBV19
j_gene: TRBJ2-5
d_gene: TRBD2
CDR3nt: TGTGCCAGTAGTGTGCGGACTAGCGGGAGATTGTTCGAGACCCAGTACTTC
CDR3aa: CASSVRTSGRLFETQYF

abundance: -
v_gene: TRBV28
j_gene: TRBJ2-7
d_gene: -
CDR3nt: TGTGCCAGCAGTTTCGGACGGGCCTCCTACGAGCAGTACTTC
CDR3aa: CASSFGRASYEQYF

abundance: -
v_gene: TRBV9
j_gene: TRBJ2-7
d_gene: -
CDR3nt: TGTGCCAGCAGCGTAGAGGCTACTGCCTACGAGCAGTACTTC
CDR3aa: CASSVEATAYEQYF

abundance: -
v_gene: TRBV28
j_gene: TRBJ1-2
d_gene: -
CDR3nt: TGTGCCAGCAGTTTAAGGATGTATGGCTACACCTTC
CDR3aa: CASSLRMYGYTF

abundance: once
v_gene: TRBV28
j_gene: TRBJ2-2
d_gene: TRBD1
CDR3nt: TGTGCCAGCAGTTTACAGGGGGCTATTACCGGGGAGCTGTTTTTT
CDR3aa: CASSLQGAITGELFF

abundance: -
v_gene: TRBV6-5
j_gene: TRBJ1-2
d_gene: -
CDR3nt: TGTGCCAGCAGACAGGGTCAAGGCTACACCTTC
CDR3aa: CASRQGQGYTF

abundance: -
v_gene: TRBV10-1
j_gene: TRBJ2-3
d_gene: -
CDR3nt: TGCGCCAGCAGTGATATCCAGGCGAGAACATCAGATACGCAGTATTTT
CDR3aa: CASSDIQARTSDTQYF

abundance: -
v_gene: TRBV2
j_gene: TRBJ2-7
d_gene: TRBD1
CDR3nt: TGTGCCAGCATGACCGGACAGGGGAGGTCCGAGCAGTACTTC
CDR3aa: CASMTGQGRSEQYF

abundance: -
v_gene: TRBV30
j_gene: TRBJ1-2
d_gene: TRBD1
CDR3nt: TGTGCCTGGCTCCGGGACAGGGGCGCTAACTATGGCTACACCTTC
CDR3aa: CAWLRDRGANYGYTF

abundance: -
v_gene: TRBV19
j_gene: TRBJ2-3
d_gene: -
CDR3nt: TGTGCCAGTAGTTTTAGCCATACGCAGTATTTT
CDR3aa: CASSFSHTQYF

abundance: -
v_gene: TRBV19
j_gene: TRBJ1-1
d_gene: -
CDR3nt: TGTGCCAGTAGCGTCGGTGGGCGGGGGGCAGCTTTCTTT
CDR3aa: CASSVGGRGAAFF

abundance: -
v_gene: TRBV2
j_gene: TRBJ2-7
d_gene: -
CDR3nt: TGTGCCAGCAGTGTCGGTCGAATATACGAGCAGTACTTC
CDR3aa: CASSVGRIYEQYF

abundance: -
v_gene: TRBV9
j_gene: TRBJ2-6
d_gene: -
CDR3nt: TGTGCCAGCAGCCCCCTGGGCCCTAACTCTGGGGCCAACGTCCTGACTTTC
CDR3aa: CASSPLGPNSGANVLTF

abundance: -
v_gene: TRBV7-7
j_gene: TRBJ2-2
d_gene: -
CDR3nt: TGTGCTAGCAGCTTATCAAGCGGAAGGGGATCCCCCGGGGAGCTGTTTTTT
CDR3aa: CASSLSSGRGSPGELFF

abundance: -
v_gene: TRBV27
j_gene: TRBJ2-5
d_gene: -
CDR3nt: TGTGCCAGCAGTTTTACTAGTGCCGAGAGTACCCAGTACTTC
CDR3aa: CASSFTSAESTQYF

abundance: -
v_gene: TRBV7-9
j_gene: TRBJ2-1
d_gene: TRBD2
CDR3nt: TGTGCCAGCAGCTCTCCGGGACTAGCGGGAGTTTGGTCCTACAATGAGCAGTTCTTC
CDR3aa: CASSSPGLAGVWSYNEQFF

abundance: -
v_gene: TRBV19
j_gene: TRBJ2-4
d_gene: -
CDR3nt: TGTGCCAGTAGTATCGGGGGGCATGAGGCCAAAAACATTCAGTACTTC
CDR3aa: CASSIGGHEAKNIQYF

abundance: -
v_gene: TRBV29-1
j_gene: TRBJ2-7
d_gene: -
CDR3nt: TGCAGCGTTGCTATGGCCGCTCGGTACGAGCAGTACTTC
CDR3aa: CSVAMAARYEQYF

abundance: -
v_gene: TRBV6-5
j_gene: TRBJ2-7
d_gene: -
CDR3nt: TGTGCCAGCAGTGGGCAATGGTTGGGCGAGCAGTACTTC
CDR3aa: CASSGQWLGEQYF

abundance: -
v_gene: TRBV29-1
j_gene: TRBJ2-1
d_gene: TRBD1
CDR3nt: TGCAGCGTTAACCCACGGGGACAGGGGTCGGATGAGCAGTTCTTC
CDR3aa: CSVNPRGQGSDEQFF

abundance: -
v_gene: TRBV5-6
j_gene: TRBJ2-7
d_gene: -
CDR3nt: TGTGCCAGCAGCTTGTTTATAGGCAGGACCTACGAGCAGTACTTC
CDR3aa: CASSLFIGRTYEQYF

abundance: -
v_gene: TRBV28
j_gene: TRBJ1-1
d_gene: TRBD1
CDR3nt: TGTGCCAGCAGTTCCCCGGGACAGGGGATTGGGAACACTGAAGCTTTCTTT
CDR3aa: CASSSPGQGIGNTEAFF

abundance: once
v_gene: TRBV5-1
j_gene: TRBJ2-7
d_gene: TRBD2
CDR3nt: TGCGCCAGCAGCCCCGTAGCGGGAGGGGCCTACGAGCAGTACTTC
CDR3aa: CASSPVAGGAYEQYF

abundance: -
v_gene: TRBV7-9
j_gene: TRBJ1-2
d_gene: -
CDR3nt: TGTGCCAGCAGCCCGTTCGACCGGGTACGCTACACCTTC
CDR3aa: CASSPFDRVRYTF

abundance: -
v_gene: TRBV6-1
j_gene: TRBJ1-2
d_gene: -
CDR3nt: TGTGCCAGCGGAGAAGGGTGGGACTATGGCTACACCTTC
CDR3aa: CASGEGWDYGYTF

abundance: -
v_gene: TRBV6-5
j_gene: TRBJ2-3
d_gene: -
CDR3nt: TGTGCCAGCAGCCCCAGCGGATCTAGCACAGATACGCAGTATTTT
CDR3aa: CASSPSGSSTDTQYF

abundance: -
v_gene: TRBV27
j_gene: TRBJ2-3
d_gene: -
CDR3nt: TGTGCCAGCAGACCGACAGGCACAGATACGCAGTATTTT
CDR3aa: CASRPTGTDTQYF

abundance: -
v_gene: TRBV7-9
j_gene: TRBJ2-1
d_gene: -
CDR3nt: TGTGCCAGCAGCCAATCAAGGGGCTATGGGGAGCAGTTCTTC
CDR3aa: CASSQSRGYGEQFF

abundance: -
v_gene: TRBV5-4
j_gene: TRBJ1-4
d_gene: -
CDR3nt: TGTGCCAGCAGCCTCGGGGGTGCAACTAATGAAAAACTGTTTTTT
CDR3aa: CASSLGGATNEKLFF

abundance: -
v_gene: TRBV18
j_gene: TRBJ1-1
d_gene: -
CDR3nt: TGTGCCAGCTCATCGGGGGCGAACACTGAAGCTTTCTTT
CDR3aa: CASSSGANTEAFF

abundance: -
v_gene: TRBV6-5
j_gene: TRBJ2-5
d_gene: -
CDR3nt: TGTGCCAGCAGTTACTTCGAGACCCAGTACTTC
CDR3aa: CASSYFETQYF

abundance: -
v_gene: TRBV6-1
j_gene: TRBJ1-5
d_gene: -
CDR3nt: TGTGCCAGCAGTCCGAATGGGGGGCGGAATCAGCCCCAGCATTTT
CDR3aa: CASSPNGGRNQPQHF

abundance: -
v_gene: TRBV27
j_gene: TRBJ1-1
d_gene: -
CDR3nt: TGTGCCAGCAGCATATCGGGGGGCCTTGGAGCTTTCTTT
CDR3aa: CASSISGGLGAFF

abundance: -
v_gene: TRBV4-2
j_gene: TRBJ2-2
d_gene: TRBD2
CDR3nt: TGTGCCAGCAGCCGAGGACTAGCAGAGGACACCGGGGAGCTGTTTTTT
CDR3aa: CASSRGLAEDTGELFF

abundance: once
v_gene: TRBV5-3
j_gene: TRBJ2-3
d_gene: -
CDR3nt: TGTGCCAGAAGCTTGGTACGGCTTGTGCATACGCAGTATTTT
CDR3aa: CARSLVRLVHTQYF

abundance: -
v_gene: TRBV5-4
j_gene: TRBJ2-2
d_gene: -
CDR3nt: TGTGCCAGCAGCTGGGCCTTGAGTACCGGGGAGCTGTTTTTT
CDR3aa: CASSWALSTGELFF

abundance: -
v_gene: TRBV10-3
j_gene: TRBJ2-5
d_gene: TRBD1
CDR3nt: TGTGCCATCAGTGAGTTATATAGGACAGGGAAAGAGACCCAGTACTTC
CDR3aa: CAISELYRTGKETQYF